Listed here is a single TCR beta chain. Its antigen remains unknown. The sample belongs to a study of T cell repertoires and HLA-DP antigens. CDR1 SGHNT and CDR2 YYREEE come from the germline V gene (reference sequence). Trimming removed 5 bases at V and 3 bases at J, with 15 bases between. The CDR3 totals 14 residues. Study-wide results and limits: Against one allele, clones undetected before culture averaged approximately 39%; against the other, under 65%.

Some clones are missing from TCRdb's copy, which holds only in-frame ones; the method was immunoSEQ multiplex PCR. The sample yields roughly 110,000 clones, 90% to 95% seen once. Sequences were obtained from CD4+ T cells from PBMCs. The receptor was derived from a woman in her late teens or twenties in good health and CMV-seronegative. The rearrangement joins TRBV5-4 to TRBJ2-7; D could derive from TRBD1 or TRBD2 (5 bases each). Written as DNA, the CDR3 is TGTGCCAGCAGGCGAAGGGGACGGAACTACGAGCAGTACGTC. It specifies CASRRRGRNYEQYV.